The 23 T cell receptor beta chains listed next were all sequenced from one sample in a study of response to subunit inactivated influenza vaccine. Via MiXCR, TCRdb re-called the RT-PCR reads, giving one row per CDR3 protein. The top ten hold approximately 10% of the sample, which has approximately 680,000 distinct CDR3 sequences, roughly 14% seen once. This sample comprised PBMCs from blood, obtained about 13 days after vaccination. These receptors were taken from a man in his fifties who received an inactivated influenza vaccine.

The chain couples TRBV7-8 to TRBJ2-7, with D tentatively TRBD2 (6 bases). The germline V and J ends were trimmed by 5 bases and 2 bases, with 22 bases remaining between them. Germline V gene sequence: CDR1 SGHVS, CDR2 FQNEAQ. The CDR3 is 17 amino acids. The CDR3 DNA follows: TGTGCCAGCAGCCTAAGGAGGGTCGGGGTTGATACCTACGAGCAGTACTTC. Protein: CASSLRRVGVDTYEQYF.

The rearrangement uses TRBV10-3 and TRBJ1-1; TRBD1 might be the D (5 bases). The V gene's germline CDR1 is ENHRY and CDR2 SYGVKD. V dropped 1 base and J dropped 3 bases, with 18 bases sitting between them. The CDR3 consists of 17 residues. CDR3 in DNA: TGTGCCATCAGTGAGTTCGGGGCAGCTTTAGGGGACACTGAAGCTTTCTTT. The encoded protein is CAISEFGAALGDTEAFF.

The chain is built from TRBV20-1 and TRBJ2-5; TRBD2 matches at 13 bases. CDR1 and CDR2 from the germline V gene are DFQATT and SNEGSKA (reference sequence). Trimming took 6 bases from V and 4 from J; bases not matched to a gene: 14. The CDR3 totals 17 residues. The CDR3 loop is CSANTTSGREARETQYF. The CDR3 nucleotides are TGCAGTGCAAATACTACTAGCGGGAGGGAGGCACGAGAGACCCAGTACTTC.

The CDR3 DNA reads as TGCAGTGCCACGCCCAGTCAGGAGACCCAGTACTTC. The encoded protein is CSATPSQETQYF. The chain uses TRBV20-1 and TRBJ2-5; D unclear. Germline V gives CDR1 DFQATT, CDR2 SNEGSKA (reference sequence). The CDR3 length is 12 residues. V lost 6 bases and J 5 bases, leaving 13 bases between the germline ends.

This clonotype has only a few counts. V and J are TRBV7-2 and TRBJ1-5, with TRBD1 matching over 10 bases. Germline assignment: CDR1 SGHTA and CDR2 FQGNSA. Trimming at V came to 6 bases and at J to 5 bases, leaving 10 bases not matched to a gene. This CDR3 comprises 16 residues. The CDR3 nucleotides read TGTGCCAGCAGATTAACCGGGACAGGGGCACATCAGCCCCAGCATTTT. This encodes CASRLTGTGAHQPQHF.

The chain's CDR3 is CSGWTGSGYTF. The CDR3 bases are TGCAGCGGATGGACGGGTTCGGGCTACACCTTC. This chain connects TRBV29-1 to TRBJ1-2; D not resolved. CDR3 size: 11 residues. Between the trimmed V and J ends, which lost 7 bases and 8 bases, there was a span of 14 bases. The V gene's germline CDR1 is SQVTM and CDR2 ANQGSEA.

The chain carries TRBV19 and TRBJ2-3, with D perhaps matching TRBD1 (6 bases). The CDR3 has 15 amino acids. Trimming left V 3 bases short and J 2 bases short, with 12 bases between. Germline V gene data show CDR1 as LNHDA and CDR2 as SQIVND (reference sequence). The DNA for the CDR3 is TGTGCCAGTAGTATGCCTTCAGGGGTCACAGATACGCAGTATTTT. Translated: CASSMPSGVTDTQYF.

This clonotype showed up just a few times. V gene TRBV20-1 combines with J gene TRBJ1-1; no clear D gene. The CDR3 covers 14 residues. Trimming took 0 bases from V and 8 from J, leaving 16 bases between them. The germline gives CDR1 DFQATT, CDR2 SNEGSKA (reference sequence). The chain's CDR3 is CSAREGNADLEAFF. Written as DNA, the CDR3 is TGCAGTGCTAGAGAGGGCAACGCCGACTTAGAAGCTTTCTTT.

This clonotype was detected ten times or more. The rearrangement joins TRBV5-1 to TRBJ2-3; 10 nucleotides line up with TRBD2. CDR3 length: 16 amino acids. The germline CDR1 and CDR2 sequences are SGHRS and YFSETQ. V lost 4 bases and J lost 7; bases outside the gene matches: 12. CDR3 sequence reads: CASSTEPSGGEHTQYF. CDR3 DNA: TGCGCCAGCAGCACCGAACCTAGCGGGGGAGAGCATACGCAGTATTTT.

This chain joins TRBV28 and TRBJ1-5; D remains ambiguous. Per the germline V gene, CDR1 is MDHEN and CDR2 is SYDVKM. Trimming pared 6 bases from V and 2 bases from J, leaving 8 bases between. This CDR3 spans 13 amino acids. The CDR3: CASRIYGNQPQHF. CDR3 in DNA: TGTGCCAGCAGAATCTACGGCAATCAGCCCCAGCATTTT. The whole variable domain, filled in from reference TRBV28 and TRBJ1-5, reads DVKVTQSSRYLVKRTGEKVFLECVQDMDHENMFWYRQDPGLGLRLIYFSYDVKMKEKGDIPEGYSVSREKKERFSLILESASTNQTSMYLCASRIYGNQPQHFGDGTRLSIL.

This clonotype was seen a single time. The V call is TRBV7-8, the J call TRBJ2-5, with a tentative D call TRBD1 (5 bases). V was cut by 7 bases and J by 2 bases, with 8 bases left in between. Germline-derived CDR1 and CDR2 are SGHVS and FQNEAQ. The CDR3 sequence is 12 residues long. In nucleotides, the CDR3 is TGTGCCAGCAAAGGGGCGCAAGAGACCCAGTACTTC. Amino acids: CASKGAQETQYF.

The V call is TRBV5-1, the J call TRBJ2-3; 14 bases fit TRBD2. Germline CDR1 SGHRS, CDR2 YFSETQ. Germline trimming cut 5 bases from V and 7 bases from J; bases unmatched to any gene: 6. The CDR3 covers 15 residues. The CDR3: CASREGTSGSNTQYF. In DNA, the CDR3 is TGCGCCAGCAGGGAGGGGACTAGCGGGAGTAATACGCAGTATTTT.

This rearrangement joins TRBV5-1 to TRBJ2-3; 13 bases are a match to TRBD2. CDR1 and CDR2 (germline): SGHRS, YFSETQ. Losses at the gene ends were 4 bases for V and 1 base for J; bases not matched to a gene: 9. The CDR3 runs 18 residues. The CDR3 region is CASSTGTSGILGTDTQYF. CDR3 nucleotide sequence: TGCGCCAGCAGCACCGGGACTAGCGGGATCCTCGGCACAGATACGCAGTATTTT.

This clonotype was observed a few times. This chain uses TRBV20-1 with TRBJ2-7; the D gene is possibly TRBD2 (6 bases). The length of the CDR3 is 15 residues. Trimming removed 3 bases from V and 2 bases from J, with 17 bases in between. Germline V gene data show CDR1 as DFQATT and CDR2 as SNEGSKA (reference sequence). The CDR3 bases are TGCAGTGCTAGGTTTAGCGGATCCTTTCCCTACGAGCAGTACTTC. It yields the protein CSARFSGSFPYEQYF.

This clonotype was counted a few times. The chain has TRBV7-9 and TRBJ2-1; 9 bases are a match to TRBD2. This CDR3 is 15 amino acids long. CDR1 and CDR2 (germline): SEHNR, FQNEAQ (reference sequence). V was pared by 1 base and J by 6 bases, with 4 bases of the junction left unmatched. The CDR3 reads CASSLGSGGVNEQFF. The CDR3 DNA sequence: TGTGCCAGCAGCTTAGGTAGCGGGGGTGTCAATGAGCAGTTCTTC.

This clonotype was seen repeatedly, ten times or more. The CDR3 spells CASSRGTGLYNEQFF. The CDR3 coding sequence is TGTGCCAGCAGTAGGGGGACGGGACTCTACAATGAGCAGTTCTTC. This chain links TRBV12-3 or TRBV12-4 with TRBJ2-1; tentatively, D is TRBD1 or TRBD2 (6 bases each). V was clipped by 5 bases and J by 3 bases, with 14 bases between them. The length of the CDR3 is 15 residues.

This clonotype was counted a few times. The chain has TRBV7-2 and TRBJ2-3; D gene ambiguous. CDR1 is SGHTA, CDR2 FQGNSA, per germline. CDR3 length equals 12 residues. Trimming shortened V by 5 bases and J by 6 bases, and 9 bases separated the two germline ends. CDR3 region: CASSPMGDTQYF. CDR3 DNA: TGTGCCAGCAGCCCGATGGGGGATACGCAGTATTTT.

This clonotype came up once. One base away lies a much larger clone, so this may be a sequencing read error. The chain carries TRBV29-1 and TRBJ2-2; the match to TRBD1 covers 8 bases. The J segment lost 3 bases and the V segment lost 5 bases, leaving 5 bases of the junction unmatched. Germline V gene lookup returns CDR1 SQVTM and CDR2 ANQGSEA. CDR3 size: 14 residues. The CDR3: CSVRQGLDTGELFF. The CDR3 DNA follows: TGCAGCGTTAGACAGGGGTTGGACACCGGGGAGCTGTTTTTT.

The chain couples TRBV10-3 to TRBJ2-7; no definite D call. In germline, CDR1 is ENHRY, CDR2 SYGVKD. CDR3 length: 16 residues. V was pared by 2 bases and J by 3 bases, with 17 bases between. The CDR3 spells CAISEEKARPYYEQYF. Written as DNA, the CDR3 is TGTGCCATCAGTGAGGAAAAAGCCAGGCCGTACTACGAGCAGTACTTC.

CDR3 in amino acids: CASSLTGAHETQYF. CDR3 DNA: TGCGCCAGCAGCTTGACGGGGGCACACGAGACCCAGTACTTC. The V call is TRBV5-1, the J call TRBJ2-5; D possibly matches TRBD1 or TRBD2 (6 bases each). Germline CDR1 reads SGHRS; CDR2 reads YFSETQ. This CDR3 spans 14 amino acids. The V and J ends lost 1 base and 5 bases respectively, with 12 bases between them.

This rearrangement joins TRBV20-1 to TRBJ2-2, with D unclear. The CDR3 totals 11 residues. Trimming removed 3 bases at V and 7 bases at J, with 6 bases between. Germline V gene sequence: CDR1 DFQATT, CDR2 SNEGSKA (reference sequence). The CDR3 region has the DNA TGCAGTGCTAGTGGGGTCGGGGAGCTGTTTTTT. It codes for CSASGVGELFF.

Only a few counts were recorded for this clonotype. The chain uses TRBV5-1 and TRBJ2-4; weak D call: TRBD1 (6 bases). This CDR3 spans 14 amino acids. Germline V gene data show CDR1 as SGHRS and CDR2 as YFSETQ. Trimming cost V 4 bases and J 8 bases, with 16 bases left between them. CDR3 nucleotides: TGCGCCAGCAGCACAGGGACCTTTTTGGACATTCAGTACTTC. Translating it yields CASSTGTFLDIQYF. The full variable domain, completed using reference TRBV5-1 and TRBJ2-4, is KAGVTQTPRYLIKTRGQQVTLSCSPISGHRSVSWYQQTPGQGLQFLFEYFSETQRNKGNFPGRFSGRQFSNSRSEMNVSTLELGDSALYLCASSTGTFLDIQYFGAGTRLSVL.

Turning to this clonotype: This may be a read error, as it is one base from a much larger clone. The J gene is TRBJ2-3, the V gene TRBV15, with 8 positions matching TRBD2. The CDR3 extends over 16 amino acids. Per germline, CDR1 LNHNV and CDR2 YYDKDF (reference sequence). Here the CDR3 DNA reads TGTGACACCAGCAGAGATCTCCGGGGGGGGACAGATACGCAGTATTTT. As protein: CDTSRDLRGGTDTQYF.